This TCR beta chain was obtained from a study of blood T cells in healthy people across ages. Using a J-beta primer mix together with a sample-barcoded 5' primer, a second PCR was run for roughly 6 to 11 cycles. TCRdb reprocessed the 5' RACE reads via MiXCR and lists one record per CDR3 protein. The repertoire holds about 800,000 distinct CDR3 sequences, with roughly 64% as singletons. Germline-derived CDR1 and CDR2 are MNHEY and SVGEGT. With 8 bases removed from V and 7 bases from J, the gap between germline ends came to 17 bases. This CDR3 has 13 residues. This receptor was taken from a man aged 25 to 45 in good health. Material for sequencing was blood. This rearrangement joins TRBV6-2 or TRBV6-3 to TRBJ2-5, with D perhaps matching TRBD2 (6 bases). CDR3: CASSAGPGGTQYF. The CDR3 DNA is TGTGCCAGCTCCGCGGGGCCCGGTGGGACCCAGTACTTC.